Described below is a single TCR beta chain sequence and its context. The target of this receptor is not known. Base qualities are not recorded, but no much larger clone differs from it by a single base. A single peripheral blood draw of around 0.11 L on average was collected from each donor into heparinised tubes. A BD FACSAria II and a panel including CD45RO, CCR7, CD25, CD127, CD95 and CD27 were used to sort naive, central memory, regulatory and stem cell-like memory CD4+ T cells. Purity was above 98% for every sorted population. PBMCs were isolated immediately by Lymphoprep density gradient centrifugation and stained directly without culture. To minimize batch effects, samples were stained and sorted in pairs, one healthy donor with one patient per experiment. The entire isolated RNA was reverse transcribed using the High Capacity cDNA Reverse Transcription Kit, and thus expressed TCRB transcripts were sequenced. Naive, central memory and regulatory T cell samples underwent deep immunoSEQ sequencing, averaging roughly 3.3 million total reads per sample. Sorted cells were lysed in RLT buffer, and RNA was extracted using DNase-treated RNeasy Micro or Mini kits according to cell number. To prevent cross-contamination, every cell subset was processed on its own, while patient and healthy donor samples were processed together. Using the immunoSEQ multiplex PCR, TCRB sequences were amplified from cDNA into 87-bp fragments spanning the CDR3 region. Sequencing of the amplicons was performed on the Illumina HiSeq platform. In the paper's pipeline: PCR bias was corrected computationally using synthetic template baselines, and reads within Hamming distance 2 were collapsed, with unmergeable singletons discarded. Reads were aligned against IMGT so that V, D and J genes, CDR3 length and insertions or deletions at six rearrangement sites could be assigned. Within each subset, clonotype counts were normalized to sorted cell number, and only after that were true diversity and Gini coefficients computed with the tcR R package. The overlap coefficient, calculated on TCRB nucleotide sequences, was used to measure repertoire sharing. Out-of-frame TCRB sequences from naive cells were analyzed as a proxy for the pre-selection repertoire. Sourced from immuneACCESS, this table was stored by TCRdb with only in-frame sequences that have V and J called. A share of the clones is absent; for the studies checked, an unresolved V gene accounts for under half, and the remainder has no known explanation. V and J calls plus clone size are reproduced from that table; the DNA served to infer D and trimming. The sample data list 680,000 or so clones, and about an eighth of these were observed just once. Jointly, the top ten make up 0.02% to 0.025% of the sample.

The CDR3 sequence holds 12 residues, the cysteine and phenylalanine included. Only the CDR3 DNA is retained, 36 bases long and in frame from the first base. According to the germline V gene (reference sequence), CDR1 reads MNHEY and CDR2 reads SMNVEV. V is reduced by 2 bases and J by 12 bases, leaving a spacing of 11 bases between them. The entry originates in a study of beta chain features in type 1 diabetes (dated by TCRdb to the late 2010s). About the investigation overall: No differences in mean age, gender distribution, total cell number or subset yield were found between patients and healthy donors. Across all samples, approximately 98,000,000 sorted cells were examined, and cell number per subset correlated strongly with RNA yield. The study compared the TCRB repertoires of sorted circulating CD4+ T cell subsets in recently diagnosed type 1 diabetes patients with those in matched healthy donors. Regulatory and stem cell-like memory subsets were obtained from only 8 patients and about 8 healthy donors, while naive and central memory subsets were obtained from all 28 donors.

Broader findings and caveats from the paper: Fewer insertions and more nucleotide deletions at VDJ recombination sites were observed in patients with type 1 diabetes, implying thymic rearrangement abnormalities. PCR may preferentially amplify shorter templates, but because patient and control samples were amplified and corrected together, any resulting skew would affect both groups equally. HLA sub-analyses involved small numbers of individuals, so any influence of HLA type on TCRB rearrangement remained unresolved. Because cDNA was sequenced instead of genomic DNA, highly expressing activated cells could be over-represented, though the groups showed no difference in activation or CD3 levels. A moderate but significant shortening of TCRB CDR3 length was observed in type 1 diabetes patients in all four CD4+ subsets. Naive, central memory and regulatory TCRB repertoires appeared more similar among patients than among healthy donors.

The rearrangement combines TRBV27 with TRBJ2-1, and perhaps TRBD1 as D gene, on 6 matching bases. The clonotype was recovered from a man between 18 and 29 years old with type 1 diabetes. The sample was naive CD4+ T cells from blood. The sample's cell subset or site label is to be understood as: true naive CD4+ T cells. The DNA is as follows: TGTGCCAGCAGTTTAACAGGGCTCCCGCAGTTCTTC. This gives the protein CASSLTGLPQFF.